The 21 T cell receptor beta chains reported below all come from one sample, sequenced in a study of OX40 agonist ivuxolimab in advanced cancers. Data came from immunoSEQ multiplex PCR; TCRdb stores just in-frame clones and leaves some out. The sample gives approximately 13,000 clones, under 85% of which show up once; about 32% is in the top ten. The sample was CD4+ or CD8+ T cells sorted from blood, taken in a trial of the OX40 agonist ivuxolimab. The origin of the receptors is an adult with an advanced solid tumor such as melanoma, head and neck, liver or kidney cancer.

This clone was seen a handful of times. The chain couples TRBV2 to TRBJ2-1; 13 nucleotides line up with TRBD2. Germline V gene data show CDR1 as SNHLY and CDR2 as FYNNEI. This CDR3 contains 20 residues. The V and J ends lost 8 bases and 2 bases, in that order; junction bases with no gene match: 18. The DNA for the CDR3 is TGTGCCAGCCCCCGAGGTGGACTAGCGGGAGAAGTGGCCCCCTACAATGAGCAGTTCTTC. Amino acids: CASPRGGLAGEVAPYNEQFF.

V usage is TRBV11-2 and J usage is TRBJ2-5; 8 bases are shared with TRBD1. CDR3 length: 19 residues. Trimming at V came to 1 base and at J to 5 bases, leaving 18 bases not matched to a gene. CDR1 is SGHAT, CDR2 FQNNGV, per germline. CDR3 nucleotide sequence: TGTGCCAGCAGCTTAGTTTCGGCGGAGGGACAGGTGATTCGGGAGACCCAGTACTTC. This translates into CASSLVSAEGQVIRETQYF.

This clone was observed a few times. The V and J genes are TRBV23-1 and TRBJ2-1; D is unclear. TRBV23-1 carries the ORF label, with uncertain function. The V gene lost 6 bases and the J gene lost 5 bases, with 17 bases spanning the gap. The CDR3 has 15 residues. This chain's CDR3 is CASSDPEGKNNEQFF. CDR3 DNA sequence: TGCGCCAGCAGCGACCCGGAAGGCAAGAACAATGAGCAGTTCTTC.

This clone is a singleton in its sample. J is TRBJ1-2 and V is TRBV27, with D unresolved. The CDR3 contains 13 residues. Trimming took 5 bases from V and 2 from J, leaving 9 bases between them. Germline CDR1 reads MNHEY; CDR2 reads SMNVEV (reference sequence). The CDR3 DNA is TGTGCCAGCAGTAGTTCCAGAAACTATGGCTACACCTTC. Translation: CASSSSRNYGYTF.

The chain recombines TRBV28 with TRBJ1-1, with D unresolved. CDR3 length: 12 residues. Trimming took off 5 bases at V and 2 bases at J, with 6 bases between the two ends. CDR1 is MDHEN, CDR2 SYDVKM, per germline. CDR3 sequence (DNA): TGTGCCAGCAGTAGGACTAACACTGAAGCTTTCTTT. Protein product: CASSRTNTEAFF.

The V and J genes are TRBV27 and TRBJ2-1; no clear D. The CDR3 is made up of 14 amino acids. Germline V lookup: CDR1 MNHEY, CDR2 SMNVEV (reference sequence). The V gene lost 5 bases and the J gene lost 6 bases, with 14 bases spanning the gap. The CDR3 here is CASSPSGESNEQFF. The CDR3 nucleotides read TGTGCCAGCAGTCCCAGTGGGGAAAGCAATGAGCAGTTCTTC.

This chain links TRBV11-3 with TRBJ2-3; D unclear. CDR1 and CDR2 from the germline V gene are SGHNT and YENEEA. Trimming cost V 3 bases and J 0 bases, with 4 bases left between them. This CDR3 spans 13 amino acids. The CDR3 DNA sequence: TGTGCCAGCAGCTTTGCTAGCACAGATACGCAGTATTTT. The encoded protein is CASSFASTDTQYF.

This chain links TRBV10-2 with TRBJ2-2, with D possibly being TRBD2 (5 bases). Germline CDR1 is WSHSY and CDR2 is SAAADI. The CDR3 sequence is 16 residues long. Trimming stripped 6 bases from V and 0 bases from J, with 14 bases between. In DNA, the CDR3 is TGCGCCAGCAGGAGGGATGATAGCCCGAACACCGGGGAGCTGTTTTTT. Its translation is CASRRDDSPNTGELFF.

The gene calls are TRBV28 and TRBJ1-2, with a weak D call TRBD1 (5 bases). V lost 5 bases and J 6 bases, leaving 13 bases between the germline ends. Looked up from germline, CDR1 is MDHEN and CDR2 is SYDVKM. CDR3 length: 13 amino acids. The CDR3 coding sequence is TGTGCCAGCAGTCTGGACACCCGAAATGGCTACACCTTC. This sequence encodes CASSLDTRNGYTF.

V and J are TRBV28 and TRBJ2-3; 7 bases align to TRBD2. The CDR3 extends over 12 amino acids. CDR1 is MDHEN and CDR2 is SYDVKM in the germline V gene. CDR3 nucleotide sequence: TGTAGTTCGGGACTAATCTCAGATACGCAGTATTTT. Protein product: CSSGLISDTQYF.

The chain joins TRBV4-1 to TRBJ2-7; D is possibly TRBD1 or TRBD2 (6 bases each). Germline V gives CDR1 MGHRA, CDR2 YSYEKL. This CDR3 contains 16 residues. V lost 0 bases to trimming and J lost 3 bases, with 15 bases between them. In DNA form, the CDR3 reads TGCGCCAGCAGCCAAGATTTAAGGGGGGCGTTCTACGAGCAGTACTTC. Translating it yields CASSQDLRGAFYEQYF.

The CDR3, as DNA: TGTGCCAGCAGCTTTCGAGGACCCTACTACGAGCAGTACTTC. It yields the protein CASSFRGPYYEQYF. This chain connects TRBV7-6 to TRBJ2-7; no definite D call. The V gene lost 3 bases and the J gene lost 3 bases, with 12 bases spanning the gap. The CDR3 is made up of 14 amino acids. From germline, CDR1 is SGHVS and CDR2 FNYEAQ.

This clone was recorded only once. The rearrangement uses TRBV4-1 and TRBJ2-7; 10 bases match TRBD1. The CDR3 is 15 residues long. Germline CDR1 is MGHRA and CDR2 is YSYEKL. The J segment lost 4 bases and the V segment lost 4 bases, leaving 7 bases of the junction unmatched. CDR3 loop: CASSLNQDRGYEQYF. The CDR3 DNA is TGCGCCAGCAGCCTAAACCAGGACAGGGGGTACGAGCAGTACTTC.

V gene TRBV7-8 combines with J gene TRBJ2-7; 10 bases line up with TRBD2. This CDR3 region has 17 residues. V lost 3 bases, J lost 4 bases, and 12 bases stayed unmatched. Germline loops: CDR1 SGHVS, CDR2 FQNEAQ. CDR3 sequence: CASSFYGTSASIYEQYF. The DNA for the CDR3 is TGTGCCAGCAGCTTCTACGGGACTAGCGCTTCAATATACGAGCAGTACTTC.

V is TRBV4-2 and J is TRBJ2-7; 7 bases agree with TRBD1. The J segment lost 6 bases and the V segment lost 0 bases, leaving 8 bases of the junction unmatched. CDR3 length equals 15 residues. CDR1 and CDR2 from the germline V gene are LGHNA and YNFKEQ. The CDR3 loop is CASSQDQSRGLEQYF. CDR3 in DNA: TGTGCCAGCAGCCAAGACCAGTCGAGGGGGCTCGAGCAGTACTTC.

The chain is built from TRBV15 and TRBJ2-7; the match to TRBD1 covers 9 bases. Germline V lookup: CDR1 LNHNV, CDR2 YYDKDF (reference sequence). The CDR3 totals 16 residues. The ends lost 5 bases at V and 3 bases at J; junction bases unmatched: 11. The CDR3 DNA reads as TGTGCCACCAGCTCGCTGGTCACAGGGGGCATCTACGAGCAGTACTTC. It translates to CATSSLVTGGIYEQYF.

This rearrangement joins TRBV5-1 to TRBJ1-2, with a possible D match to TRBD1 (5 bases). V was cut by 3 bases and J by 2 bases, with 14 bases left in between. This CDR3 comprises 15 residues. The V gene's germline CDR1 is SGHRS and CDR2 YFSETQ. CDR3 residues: CASSYPGTENYGYTF. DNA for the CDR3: TGCGCCAGCAGCTACCCCGGGACCGAAAACTATGGCTACACCTTC.

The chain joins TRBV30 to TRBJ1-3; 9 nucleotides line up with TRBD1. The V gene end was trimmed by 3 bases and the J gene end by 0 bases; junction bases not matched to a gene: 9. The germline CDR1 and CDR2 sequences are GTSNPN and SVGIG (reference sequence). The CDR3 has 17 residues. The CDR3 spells CAWSRDRVGHSGNTIYF. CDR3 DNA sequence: TGTGCCTGGAGCCGGGACAGGGTTGGCCACTCTGGAAACACCATATATTTT.

CDR3 region: CASSLIPGRGEAFF. In DNA, the CDR3 is TGTGCCAGCAGTTTAATCCCAGGTCGGGGTGAAGCTTTCTTT. This chain joins TRBV27 and TRBJ1-1, with D uncertain. Germline V gene sequence: CDR1 MNHEY, CDR2 SMNVEV (reference sequence). The CDR3 is made up of 14 amino acids. Trimming left V 2 bases short and J 7 bases short, with 14 bases between.

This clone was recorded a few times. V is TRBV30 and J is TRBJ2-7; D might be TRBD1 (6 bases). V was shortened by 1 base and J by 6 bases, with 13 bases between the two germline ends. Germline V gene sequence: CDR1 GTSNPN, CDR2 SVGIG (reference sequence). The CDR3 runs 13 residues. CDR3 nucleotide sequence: TGTGCCTGGAGTGCAGGGGTTCCCCTCGAGCAGTACTTC. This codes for CAWSAGVPLEQYF.

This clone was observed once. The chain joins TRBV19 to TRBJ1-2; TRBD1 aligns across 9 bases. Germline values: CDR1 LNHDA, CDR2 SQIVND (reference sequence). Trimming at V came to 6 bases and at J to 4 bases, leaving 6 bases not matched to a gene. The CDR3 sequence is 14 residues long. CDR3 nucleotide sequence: TGTGCCAGTAGACCAGGACAGGGGATCTATGGCTACACCTTC. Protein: CASRPGQGIYGYTF.